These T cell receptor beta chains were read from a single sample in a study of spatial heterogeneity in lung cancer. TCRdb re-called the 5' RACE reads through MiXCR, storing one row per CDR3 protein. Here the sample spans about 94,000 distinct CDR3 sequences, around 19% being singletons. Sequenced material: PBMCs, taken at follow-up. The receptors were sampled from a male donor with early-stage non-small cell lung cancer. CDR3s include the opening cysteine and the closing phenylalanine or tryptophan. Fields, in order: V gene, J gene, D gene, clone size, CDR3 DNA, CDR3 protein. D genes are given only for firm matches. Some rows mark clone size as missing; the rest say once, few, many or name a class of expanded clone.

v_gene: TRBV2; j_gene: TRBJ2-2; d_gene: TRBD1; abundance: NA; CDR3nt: TGTGCCAGCAGACCCGGGACAGCCACCGGGGAGCTGTTTTTT; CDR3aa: CASRPGTATGELFF
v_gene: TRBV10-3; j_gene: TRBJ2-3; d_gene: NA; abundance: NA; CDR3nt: TGTGCCATCAGTCCACTTAACACAGATACGCAGTATTTT; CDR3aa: CAISPLNTDTQYF
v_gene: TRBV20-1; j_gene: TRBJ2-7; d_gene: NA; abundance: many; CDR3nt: TGCAGTGCTAGTCCGCGGCGGTCCTACGAGCAGTACTTC; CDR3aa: CSASPRRSYEQYF
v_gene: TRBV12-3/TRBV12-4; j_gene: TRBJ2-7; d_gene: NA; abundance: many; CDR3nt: TGTGCCAGCAGTTTAGCGGGGGAGCAGTACTTC; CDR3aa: CASSLAGEQYF
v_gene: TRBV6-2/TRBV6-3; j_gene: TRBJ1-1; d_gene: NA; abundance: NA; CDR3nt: TGTGCCAGCAGTTACACCCCCGAACGGGGGGCTTTCTTT; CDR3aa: CASSYTPERGAFF
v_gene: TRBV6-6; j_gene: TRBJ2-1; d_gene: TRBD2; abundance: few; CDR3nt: TGTGCCAGCACTGCCTCAAGGGGAGCGGGGACCCGCTACAATGAGCAGTTCTTC; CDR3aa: CASTASRGAGTRYNEQFF
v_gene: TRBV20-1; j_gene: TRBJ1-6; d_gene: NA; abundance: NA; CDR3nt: TGCAGTGCTAGTTTGGTGTCTAGCTCCTATAATTCACCCCTCCACTTT; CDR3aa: CSASLVSSSYNSPLHF
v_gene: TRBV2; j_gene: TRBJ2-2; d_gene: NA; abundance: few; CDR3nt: TGTGCCAGCAGGCCCGACAGTAGGTACACCGGGGAGCTGTTTTTT; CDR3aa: CASRPDSRYTGELFF
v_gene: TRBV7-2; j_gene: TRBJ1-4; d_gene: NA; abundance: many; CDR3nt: TGTGCCAGCAGTGCCGACCCTGGGGGCGGTGAAAAACTGTTTTTT; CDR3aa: CASSADPGGGEKLFF
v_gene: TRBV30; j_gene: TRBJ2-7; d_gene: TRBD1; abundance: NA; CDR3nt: TGTGCCTGGAGAGGACAGGGAAATTACGAGCAGTACTTC; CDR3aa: CAWRGQGNYEQYF
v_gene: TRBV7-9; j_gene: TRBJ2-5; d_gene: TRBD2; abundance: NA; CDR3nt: TGTGCCAGCAGGGGTGGCGTGGATAGCGGGGCAGTCCAAGAGACCCAGTACTTC; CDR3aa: CASRGGVDSGAVQETQYF
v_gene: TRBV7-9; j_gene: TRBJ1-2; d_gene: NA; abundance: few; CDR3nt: TGTGCCAGCAGCTCCGCTACAGGGCGGGGTAACTATGGCTACACCTTC; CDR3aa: CASSSATGRGNYGYTF
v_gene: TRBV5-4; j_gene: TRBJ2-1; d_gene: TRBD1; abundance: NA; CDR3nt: TGTGCCAGCAGCCTCCTGGACAGGGGTTTTAATGAGCAGTTCTTC; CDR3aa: CASSLLDRGFNEQFF
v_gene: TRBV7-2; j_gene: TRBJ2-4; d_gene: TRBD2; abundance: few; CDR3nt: TGTGCCAGCAGCTGGACTAGCGGGACAGACCCAACCTTC; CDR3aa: CASSWTSGTDPTF
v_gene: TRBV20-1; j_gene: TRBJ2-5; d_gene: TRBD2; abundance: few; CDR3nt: TGCAGTGCGGGATGGGAGCGGGGTCAAGAGACCCAGTACTTC; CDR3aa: CSAGWERGQETQYF